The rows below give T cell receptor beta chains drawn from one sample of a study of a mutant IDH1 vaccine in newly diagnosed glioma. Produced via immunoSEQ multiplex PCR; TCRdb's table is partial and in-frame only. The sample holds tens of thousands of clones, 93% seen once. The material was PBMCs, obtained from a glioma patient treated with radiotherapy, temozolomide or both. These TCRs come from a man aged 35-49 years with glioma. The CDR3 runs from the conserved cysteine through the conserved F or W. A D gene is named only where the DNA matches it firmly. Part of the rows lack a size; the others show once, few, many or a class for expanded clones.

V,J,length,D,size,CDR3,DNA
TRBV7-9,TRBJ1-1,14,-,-,CASSLWGPGAEAFF,TGTGCCAGCAGCTTATGGGGGCCAGGGGCTGAAGCTTTCTTT
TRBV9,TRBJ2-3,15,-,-,CASSVGVVSLGTQYF,TGTGCCAGCAGCGTAGGGGTAGTGTCCTTAGGTACGCAGTATTTT
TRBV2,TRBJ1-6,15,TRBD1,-,CASSSAGTANSPLHF,TGTGCCAGCAGTTCCGCAGGGACAGCTAATTCACCCCTCCACTTT
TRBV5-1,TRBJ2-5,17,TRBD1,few,CASSFAASTGGQETQYF,TGCGCCAGCAGCTTCGCCGCCTCGACAGGGGGGCAAGAGACCCAGTACTTC
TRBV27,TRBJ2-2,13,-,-,CASSPSWEVILFF,TGTGCCAGCAGTCCATCTTGGGAGGTGATCCTGTTTTTT
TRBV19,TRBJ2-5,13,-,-,CASSRDLGETQYF,TGTGCCAGTAGTCGGGACTTGGGAGAGACCCAGTACTTC
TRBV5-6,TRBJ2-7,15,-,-,CASSFRAPSSYEQYF,TGTGCCAGCAGCTTCAGGGCTCCGAGCTCCTACGAGCAGTACTTC
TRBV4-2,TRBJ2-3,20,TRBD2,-,CASSQVRTSGGYVSTDTQYF,TGTGCCAGCAGCCAAGTGAGAACTAGCGGGGGGTATGTAAGCACAGATACGCAGTATTTT
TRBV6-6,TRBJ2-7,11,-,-,CASEGNAEQYF,TGTGCCTCGGAGGGTAACGCCGAGCAGTACTTC
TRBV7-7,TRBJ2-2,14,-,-,CASSLQEYTGELFF,TGTGCTAGCAGCTTACAAGAATACACCGGGGAGCTGTTTTTT
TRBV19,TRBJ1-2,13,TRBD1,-,CASSTGTGYGYTF,TGTGCCAGTAGTACCGGGACAGGGTATGGCTACACCTTC
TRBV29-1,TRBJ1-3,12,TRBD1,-,CSVVGGGNTIYF,TGCAGCGTTGTAGGGGGCGGAAACACCATATATTTT
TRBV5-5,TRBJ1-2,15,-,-,CASSLARGGDYGYTF,TGTGCCAGCAGCTTGGCCCGGGGGGGTGACTATGGCTACACCTTC
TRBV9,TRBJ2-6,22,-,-,CASSVARITGKPKITGANVLTF,TGTGCCAGCAGCGTAGCCCGTATTACAGGGAAACCCAAGATAACTGGGGCCAACGTCCTGACTTTC
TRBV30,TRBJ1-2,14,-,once,CAWSGGSSGGGYTF,TGTGCCTGGAGTGGGGGATCTTCGGGCGGGGGCTACACCTTC
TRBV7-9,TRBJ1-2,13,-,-,CASSFWNNYGYTF,TGTGCCAGCAGCTTTTGGAATAACTATGGCTACACCTTC
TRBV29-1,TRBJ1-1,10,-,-,CSVEYTEAFF,TGCAGCGTTGAGTACACTGAAGCTTTCTTT
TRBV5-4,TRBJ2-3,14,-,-,CASSLEGSTDTQYF,TGTGCCAGCAGCTTGGAGGGTAGCACAGATACGCAGTATTTT
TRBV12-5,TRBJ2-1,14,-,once,CASGLGQVYNEQFF,TGTGCTAGTGGTTTGGGACAGGTTTACAATGAGCAGTTCTTC
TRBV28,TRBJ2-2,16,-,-,CASRQFGFANTGELFF,TGTGCCAGCAGACAATTCGGGTTCGCGAACACCGGGGAGCTGTTTTTT
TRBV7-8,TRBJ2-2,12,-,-,CASSPQTGELFF,TGTGCCAGCAGCCCACAGACCGGGGAGCTGTTTTTT
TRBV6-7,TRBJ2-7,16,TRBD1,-,CASSLPGQEPTYEQYF,TGTGCCAGCAGTTTGCCGGGACAGGAACCGACCTACGAGCAGTACTTC
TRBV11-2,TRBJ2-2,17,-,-,CASRLGKRDKLPGELFF,TGTGCCAGCCGGCTAGGGAAACGGGACAAACTACCCGGGGAGCTGTTTTTT
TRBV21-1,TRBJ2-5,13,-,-,CASSKAREGEQYF,TGTGCCAGCAGCAAAGCGAGGGAAGGGGAGCAGTACTTC
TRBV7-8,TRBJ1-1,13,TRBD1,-,CASSIDRDTEAFF,TGTGCCAGCAGCATAGACAGGGACACTGAAGCTTTCTTT
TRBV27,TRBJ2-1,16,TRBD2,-,CASSLVGLAGYNEQFF,TGTGCCAGCAGTTTGGTAGGGCTAGCGGGGTACAATGAGCAGTTCTTC
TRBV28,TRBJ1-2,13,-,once,CASSTPGVYGYTF,TGTGCCAGCAGTACCCCAGGGGTCTATGGCTACACCTTC
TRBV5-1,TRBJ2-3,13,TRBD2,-,CASKAGGTDTQYF,TGCGCCAGCAAGGCGGGGGGGACAGATACGCAGTATTTT
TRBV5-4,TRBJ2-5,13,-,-,CASSLGQGETQYF,TGTGCCAGCAGCTTGGGTCAGGGAGAGACCCAGTACTTC
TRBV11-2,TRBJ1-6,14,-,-,CASSSTREGTSLHF,TGTGCCAGCAGCTCCACTCGGGAGGGAACAAGCCTCCACTTT
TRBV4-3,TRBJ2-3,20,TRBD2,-,CASRQHLGTSGDRGTDTQYF,TGCGCCAGCAGACAACACCTGGGAACTAGCGGGGACCGGGGCACAGATACGCAGTATTTT
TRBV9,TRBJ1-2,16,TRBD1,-,CASSVDRAGTGSGYTF,TGTGCCAGCAGCGTAGATAGAGCCGGGACAGGGTCCGGCTACACCTTC
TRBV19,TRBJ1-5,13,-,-,CASRIDSDQPQHF,TGTGCCAGTAGGATAGACAGCGATCAGCCCCAGCATTTT